A single sample is the source of the 9 T cell receptor beta chains below, sequenced in a study of cytomegalovirus exposure and HLA in healthy donors. The PCR was carried out with 60 Vbeta primers and 13 Jbeta primers. Clones were sequenced by immunoSEQ multiplex PCR, and TCRdb holds only the in-frame ones, with some missing. The profile shows about 160,000 clones, around 77% of them singletons. The material sequenced was PBMCs. The receptors shown here come from a man aged 50 to 60 in good health and CMV-seropositive.

The chain recombines TRBV28 with TRBJ2-2, with 8 bases aligning to TRBD1. CDR1 and CDR2 (germline): MDHEN, SYDVKM. With V trimmed by 5 bases and J by 3 bases, 8 bases remained unmatched. The CDR3 is made up of 16 amino acids. The CDR3 spells CASSPWTGLYTGELFF. The CDR3 DNA is TGTGCCAGCAGTCCGTGGACAGGGCTCTACACCGGGGAGCTGTTTTTT.

The V gene is TRBV5-5, the J gene TRBJ2-5; possibly TRBD1 for D (5 bases). The CDR3 runs to 14 residues. V shed 3 bases and J shed 4 bases, with 13 bases lying between them. In germline, CDR1 is SGHKS, CDR2 YYEKEE (reference sequence). This CDR3 reads CASSYGHYRETQYF. DNA for the CDR3: TGTGCCAGCAGCTATGGACACTACCGAGAGACCCAGTACTTC.

The chain uses TRBV19 and TRBJ1-1, with TRBD1 matching 7 bases. CDR3 length equals 13 residues. Per germline, CDR1 LNHDA and CDR2 SQIVND (reference sequence). The trim removed 3 bases at V and 3 bases at J, leaving 1 base unmatched. CDR3 DNA sequence: TGTGCCAGTAGTATGGGACAGCACACTGAAGCTTTCTTT. Translating gives CASSMGQHTEAFF.

The V gene is TRBV7-6, the J gene TRBJ2-3; 8 nucleotides line up with TRBD1. The germline V gene has CDR1 SGHVS and CDR2 FNYEAQ. CDR3 length equals 15 residues. Losses at the gene ends were 3 bases for V and 1 base for J; bases not matched to a gene: 3. CDR3 DNA: TGTGCCAGCAGCTTTTCACAGGGGGGCACAGATACGCAGTATTTT. Translated, it gives CASSFSQGGTDTQYF.

The chain has TRBV9 and TRBJ1-1, with D unresolved. This CDR3 is built from 14 residues. From germline, CDR1 is SGDLS and CDR2 YYNGEE. The ends were cut back, 1 base at V and 4 bases at J, with 11 bases in the middle. The CDR3 DNA reads TGTGCCAGCAGCGTACAGGCCTCCCTCACTGAAGCTTTCTTT. It codes for CASSVQASLTEAFF.

This rearrangement joins TRBV29-1 to TRBJ2-1; tentatively, D is TRBD2 (5 bases). Trimming left V 4 bases short and J 0 bases short, with 16 bases between. Germline-derived CDR1 and CDR2 are SQVTM and ANQGSEA. CDR3 length: 16 residues. The CDR3 loop reads CSVGSSSGPSYNEQFF. Written as DNA, the CDR3 is TGCAGCGTTGGGTCCTCAAGCGGTCCCTCCTACAATGAGCAGTTCTTC.

The CDR3 DNA is TGTGCCAGCACCCGGGACTATCCTAGCACAGATACGCAGTATTTT. Its protein product is CASTRDYPSTDTQYF. The rearrangement links TRBV27 to TRBJ2-3, with TRBD2 identical over 7 bases. With V trimmed by 7 bases and J by 0 bases, 7 bases remained unmatched. This CDR3 has 15 residues. Germline assignment: CDR1 MNHEY and CDR2 SMNVEV (reference sequence).

This rearrangement joins TRBV19 to TRBJ1-1; 7 bases fit TRBD1. V shed 0 bases and J 3 bases; nucleotides not matched to a gene: 4. The CDR3 has 15 residues. The germline CDR1 and CDR2 sequences are LNHDA and SQIVND (reference sequence). CDR3 DNA: TGTGCCAGTAGTATAGATCTCAGGGGGGACACTGAAGCTTTCTTT. As protein: CASSIDLRGDTEAFF.

The chain has TRBV19 and TRBJ2-7; unclear D gene. The V gene's germline CDR1 is LNHDA and CDR2 SQIVND (reference sequence). The V and J ends lost 10 bases and 2 bases respectively, with 15 bases between them. CDR3 length: 13 amino acids. CDR3 residues: CATIYPRAYEQYF. Written as DNA, the CDR3 is TGTGCCACCATTTACCCCCGGGCCTACGAGCAGTACTTC.